The 19 T cell receptor beta chains given below trace back to one sample, sequenced in a study of tumor-infiltrating lymphocytes in primary liver carcinoma. The study extracted blood RNA from unsorted whole blood and also extracted germline DNA. With around 500 ng total RNA as template and a constant-region primer, TCR beta cDNA was made. Three nested multiplex PCR rounds of slightly modified ARM-PCR generated TCR beta libraries. In the first two PCR rounds, TRBV1-TRBV30 forward primers were paired with a C-beta reverse primer, and each round lasted nine to ten cycles. One entry per CDR3 protein, called by TCRdb with MiXCR from the multiplex PCR reads. The sample gives approximately 330,000 distinct CDR3 sequences, less than 65% of which show up once; about 6.3% is in the top ten. Material for sequencing was peripheral blood. These receptors were taken from a man aged 35-49 years with primary liver carcinoma and hepatitis B virus infection.

As to this clonotype: A much larger clone is a single base away; this may be a read error. The CDR3 here is CASSLTGYTDAFF. The CDR3 DNA is TGTGCCAGCAGTTTAACAGGTTACACTGACGCTTTCTTT. V is TRBV12-3 or TRBV12-4 and J is TRBJ1-1; a weak D match, TRBD1 (5 bases). There are 13 residues in the CDR3.

In the case of this clonotype: At one end, the junction sequence differs from germline, possibly due to a read error. The chain is built from TRBV6-2 or TRBV6-3 and TRBJ2-3; no definite D call. CDR3 length equals 15 residues. CDR1 MNHEY and CDR2 SVGEGT come from the germline V gene. CDR3 sequence reads: CASKARGMAADTQYF. DNA for the CDR3: TGTGCCAGCAAAGCGAGAGGTATGGCGGCAGATACACAGTATTTT.

Of note for this clonotype: One junction end disagrees with the germline gene, perhaps due to a read error. V gene TRBV11-2 combines with J gene TRBJ2-7; D is unclear. The CDR3 has 13 amino acids. The germline V gene has CDR1 SGHAT and CDR2 FQNNGV. CDR3 nucleotides: TGTACCAGCAAGTACAAGGAAACCTACGAGCAGTACTTC. Amino acids: CTSKYKETYEQYF.

As concerns this clonotype: At one of its ends the junction is not consistent with the germline gene, which may arise from a read error. The rearrangement links TRBV11-2 to TRBJ1-1; D unresolved. Per germline, CDR1 SGHAT and CDR2 FQNNGV. The CDR3 loop spans 15 amino acids. CDR3 sequence: CASSLDLAVNTEDFF. CDR3 in DNA: TGCGCCAGCAGCTTAGATCTTGCGGTGAACACTGAAGATTTCTTT.

The sample holds a few counts of this clonotype. A much larger clone lies one base from this, so it may be a read error. J is TRBJ2-5 and V is TRBV29-1; no reliable D call. Germline V CDR1 and CDR2: SQVTM, ANQGSEA. The CDR3 runs 12 residues. As DNA, the CDR3 is TGCAGCGTTGAGGGCAGCCAAGAGACCCGGTACTTC. Encoded protein: CSVEGSQETRYF.

This chain connects TRBV7-9 to TRBJ2-7, with D possibly being TRBD1 (6 bases). CDR1 is SEHNR and CDR2 is FQNEAQ in the germline V gene (reference sequence). The CDR3 extends over 14 amino acids. Trimming pared 3 bases from V and 9 bases from J, leaving 18 bases between. The CDR3 protein is CASSLGQGLERQYF. CDR3 nucleotide sequence: TGTGCCAGCAGCTTGGGACAAGGCCTCGAACGGCAGTACTTC. Based on the CDR3 plus reference TRBV7-9 and TRBJ2-7, the full variable domain is DTGVSQNPRHKITKRGQNVTFRCDPISEHNRLYWYRQTLGQGPEFLTYFQNEAQLEKSRLLSDRFSAERPKGSFSTLEIQRTEQGDSAMYLCASSLGQGLERQYFGPGTRLTVT.

This clonotype occurred a few times. The V call is TRBV6-5, the J call TRBJ1-2; D remains unclear. The CDR3 totals 13 residues. Germline values: CDR1 MNHEY, CDR2 SVGAGI. V was trimmed by 6 bases and J by 4 bases, leaving 12 bases between them. As DNA, the CDR3 is TGTGCCAGCAGCGAAGGAGAAGGCTATGGCTACACCTTC. Its protein product is CASSEGEGYGYTF.

This chain joins TRBV28 and TRBJ1-6, with D unresolved. Per germline, CDR1 MDHEN and CDR2 SYDVKM. V was pared by 3 bases and J by 4 bases, with 10 bases between. CDR3 size: 15 residues. The CDR3 DNA reads TGTGCCAGCAGTTTTCGGGAGGGTTATAATTCACCCCTCCACTTT. This translates into CASSFREGYNSPLHF.

The gene calls are TRBV6-1 and TRBJ2-5, with TRBD2 identical over 9 bases. CDR1 and CDR2 (germline): MNHNS, SASEGT. The CDR3 extends over 17 amino acids. J lost 3 bases, V lost 2 bases, and 10 bases had no gene match. The CDR3 region is CASSEFSPREGKETQYF. As DNA, the CDR3 is TGTGCCAGCAGTGAATTCAGCCCGCGGGAGGGGAAAGAGACCCAGTACTTC.

The V gene is TRBV6-1, the J gene TRBJ2-1; 8 nucleotides agree with TRBD2. V lost 11 bases and J lost 3; bases outside the gene matches: 9. The CDR3 spans 14 residues. Per germline, CDR1 MNHNS and CDR2 SASEGT. CDR3 nucleotide sequence: TGTGCCGCTCGGGGGGGGACTAACTACAATGAGCAGTTCTTC. This sequence encodes CAARGGTNYNEQFF.

As to this clonotype: The CDR3 carries no conserved terminal phenylalanine or tryptophan, so it likely arises from a read error. The rearrangement uses TRBV29-1 and TRBJ2-1, with 8 bases matching TRBD2. V shed 0 bases and J 3 bases; nucleotides not matched to a gene: 7. This CDR3 comprises 16 residues. Germline lookup yields CDR1 SQVTM and CDR2 ANQGSEA. The CDR3 DNA sequence: TGCAGCGTTGAAGAGGGAGCGGGAGTTGTCTACAATGAGCAGTTCCTC. It specifies CSVEEGAGVVYNEQFL.

For this clonotype: The CDR3 end shows no conserved phenylalanine or tryptophan, and so a read error is likely. Written as DNA, the CDR3 is TGTGCCAGCAGCTTAGACGGGACCTATGGCTACACCATC. Translation gives CASSLDGTYGYTI. The V gene is TRBV5-4, the J gene TRBJ1-2; perhaps TRBD1 as D (5 bases). Germline V gene sequence: CDR1 SGHNT, CDR2 YYREEE (reference sequence). The V and J ends lost 2 bases and 4 bases respectively, with 9 bases between them. This CDR3 contains 13 residues.

This clonotype was seen just once. A much larger clonotype is one base distant, so this may be a read error. V gene TRBV6-6 combines with J gene TRBJ2-3; possible D gene TRBD2, 5 bases. Deletions cut 0 bases from V and 1 base from J, with 8 bases between. Germline V CDR1 and CDR2: MNHNY, SVGAGI (reference sequence). CDR3 length: 15 amino acids. CDR3 amino acids: CASSYSADGTDTQYF. DNA for the CDR3: TGTGCCAGCAGTTACTCAGCGGATGGCACAGATACGCAGTATTTT.

Regarding this clonotype: Given the absence of the conserved phenylalanine or tryptophan at the CDR3 end, a read error is likely. The chain couples TRBV12-3 or TRBV12-4 to TRBJ2-1; 10 bases fit TRBD1. This CDR3 has 17 amino acids. Trimming took 4 bases from V and 8 from J; bases not matched to a gene: 14. CDR3 DNA: TGTGCCAGCAGTTATTTGGGACCCGGGACAGGGGTCGATGAGCAGTTCTAC. It is translated as CASSYLGPGTGVDEQFY.

The CDR3 bases are TGTGCCAGCAAACCATTTGGGACACGTATGAACACTGAAGCTTTCTTT. Translated: CASKPFGTRMNTEAFF. The chain employs TRBV6-6 and TRBJ1-1, with D possibly matching TRBD1 (6 bases). Germline CDR1 is MNHNY and CDR2 is SVGAGI (reference sequence). CDR3 length: 16 residues. The V gene lost 7 bases and the J gene lost 0 bases, with 18 bases spanning the gap.

With respect to this clonotype: The junction differs from germline at one of its ends, possibly a read error. J is TRBJ1-2 and V is TRBV10-3; D gene uncertain. From germline, CDR1 is ENHRY and CDR2 SYGVKD. This CDR3 has 13 amino acids. The CDR3 is CAISGISNCGYTF. The CDR3 region has the DNA TGTGCCATCAGTGGAATTTCTAACTGTGGCTACACCTTC.

About this clonotype itself: A clone one base away is much larger, so this may be a read error. V usage is TRBV4-3 and J usage is TRBJ2-7; 9 bases are shared with TRBD1. This CDR3 is built from 14 residues. Germline V CDR1 and CDR2: LGHNA, YSLEER. The CDR3 sequence: CAGSVYRGLGEQYF. CDR3 nucleotide sequence: TGCGCCGGCAGCGTATACAGGGGGCTGGGGGAGCAGTACTTC.

As for this clonotype: The junction and the germline gene differ at one end; a read error may be behind it. The gene calls are TRBV11-2 and TRBJ1-2; D not resolved. CDR1 and CDR2 (germline): SGHAT, FQNNGV. The CDR3 runs 12 residues. The CDR3: CVSSLGGSGYIF. CDR3 in DNA: TGTGTCAGCAGCTTAGGAGGTAGCGGCTACATCTTC.

With respect to this clonotype: At one end the junction does not follow the germline gene, possibly because of a read error. V gene TRBV7-9 combines with J gene TRBJ1-1; D gene unclear. Germline V gives CDR1 SEHNR, CDR2 FQNEAQ (reference sequence). This CDR3 region has 13 residues. This chain's CDR3 is CASSLPVNTVAFF. In DNA, the CDR3 is TGTGCCAGCAGCTTGCCAGTGAACACTGTAGCTTTCTTT.